The rows below give T cell receptor beta chains drawn from one sample of a study of immune characterization of retroperitoneal liposarcoma. TCRdb itself ran the PCR reads through MiXCR, one entry per CDR3 protein. The data show 9,500 to 13,000 distinct CDR3 sequences, 27% seen once. Sequenced sample: tumor tissue. These receptors came from a male donor with retroperitoneal liposarcoma. Each CDR3 is given with its conserved first and last residue. Each record gives: CDR3 protein, CDR3 DNA, clone size, V gene, D gene, J gene. The D gene is left open where the match is weak. Size values are once, few and many counts, or a class for expanded clones, and some rows have none.

CAPLLWDREPYEQYF TGTGCCCCTCTCTTATGGGACAGGGAACCTTACGAGCAGTACTTC few TRBV6-1 TRBD1 TRBJ2-7
CASGEQGLDTEAFF TGTGCCAGCGGGGAACAGGGGTTGGACACTGAAGCTTTCTTT . TRBV6-1 TRBD1 TRBJ1-1
CASSDLKDLINEQYF TGTGCCAGCAGTGATCTAAAGGACCTCATCAATGAGCAGTACTTC many TRBV25-1 . TRBJ2-7
CASSLGQYQETQYF TGTGCCAGCAGCTTGGGACAGTACCAAGAGACCCAGTACTTC medium-sized TRBV11-3 TRBD1 TRBJ2-5
CANSEYSNEQFF TGTGCCAACAGTGAATACAGCAATGAGCAGTTCTTC . TRBV6-5 . TRBJ2-1
CASTFRGQGAPGYTF TGTGCCAGCACATTCCGGGGACAGGGGGCTCCTGGCTACACCTTC many TRBV6-1 TRBD1 TRBJ1-2